Listed below are T cell receptor beta chains from one sample, sequenced in a study of cytomegalovirus exposure and HLA in healthy donors. TCRdb's copy holds only in-frame clones and misses some; the assay was immunoSEQ multiplex PCR. The sample shows fewer than 200,000 clones, 75% to 85% of them seen only once. The sample taken for sequencing was PBMCs. These TCRs come from a woman aged 25-40 years in good health and CMV-seropositive. The CDR3 runs from the conserved cysteine through the conserved F or W. D genes are given only for firm matches. Clone size is stated in some rows and not others, as once, few, many or a class when expanded.

NA TRBJ2-5 TRBD2 TRBV28 TGTGCCAGCAGTCCTCAACTAGCGGGAGAGACCCAGTACTTC CASSPQLAGETQYF
few TRBJ2-7 NA TRBV4-1 TGCGCCAGCAGCCAAGGCGGGGAACACGAGCAGTACTTC CASSQGGEHEQYF
NA TRBJ2-7 TRBD1 TRBV11-2 TGTGCCAGCAGCCAGTGGACAGGGGGCCTCGAGCAGTACTTC CASSQWTGGLEQYF
NA TRBJ1-6 NA TRBV28 TGTGCCAGCAGTTCCCCTACTTCACCCCTCCACTTT CASSSPTSPLHF
few TRBJ1-2 NA TRBV19 TGTGCCAGTAGTTCCCTAAGGGGGAGGGTTGATGGCTACACCTTC CASSSLRGRVDGYTF
NA TRBJ2-3 NA TRBV12-5 TGTGCTAGTGGTTTGTTCGTACTTCGAGATACGCAGTATTTT CASGLFVLRDTQYF
once TRBJ2-3 TRBD2 TRBV30 TGTGCCTGGAGTAAACTAGCGGGGGTGGGAGATACGCAGTATTTT CAWSKLAGVGDTQYF
few TRBJ1-5 TRBD1 TRBV15 TGTGCCACCAGCAGAGAACAGGGGGTTTCACAGCCCCAGCATTTT CATSREQGVSQPQHF
NA TRBJ1-4 NA TRBV7-9 TGTGCCAGCAGCTATTTGGGGGGAGCTAATGAAAAACTGTTTTTT CASSYLGGANEKLFF
NA TRBJ1-2 TRBD1 TRBV7-2 TGTGCCAGCAGCTTTAGGGACAGGGATAACTATGGCTACACCTTC CASSFRDRDNYGYTF
NA TRBJ2-7 NA TRBV29-1 TGCAGCGTTGCCGAAGCTTACGAGCAGTACTTC CSVAEAYEQYF
NA TRBJ2-7 TRBD1 TRBV2 TGTGCCAGCAGTGTAAAGAGACAGGGGGGATACGAGCAGTACTTC CASSVKRQGGYEQYF
once TRBJ1-1 NA TRBV27 TGTGCCAGCAGTCTTCTCGGACAGACAGAAGAAGCTTTCTTT CASSLLGQTEEAFF
NA TRBJ2-2 NA TRBV19 TGTGCCAGTAGTATCTACGACGGGAACGGGGAGCTGTTTTTT CASSIYDGNGELFF
NA TRBJ2-7 TRBD1 TRBV7-9 TGTGCCAGCAGCTCAGGAACAGGGGGCCCCTACGAGCAGTACTTC CASSSGTGGPYEQYF
NA TRBJ1-6 TRBD1 TRBV4-1 TGCGCCAGCAGCCAAAGGGGGACAGTCTATAATTCACCCCTCCACTTT CASSQRGTVYNSPLHF
NA TRBJ2-7 TRBD2 TRBV15 TGTGCCACCAGCAGCGGAGGCGGGAGTCTAGGGGAGCAGTACTTC CATSSGGGSLGEQYF
NA TRBJ2-5 NA TRBV11-2 TGTGCCAGCAGCTTGGGGCCGACGGAACCTCAAGAGACCCAGTACTTC CASSLGPTEPQETQYF
NA TRBJ2-4 NA TRBV7-2 TGTGCCAGCAGCCTGACTGGTAACTTACTCCACTTC CASSLTGNLLHF
once TRBJ1-2 NA TRBV7-9 TGTTCCAGCAGCCTGGACAGAAACTCCTATGGCTACACCTTC CSSSLDRNSYGYTF
few TRBJ2-1 TRBD2 TRBV7-2 TGTGCCAGCAGCTTACCGGGACTAGCGGGTAGTAATGAGCAGTTCTTC CASSLPGLAGSNEQFF
NA TRBJ2-5 NA TRBV28 TGTGCCAGCAGTCCGGACAGTTTAACGACCCAGTACTTC CASSPDSLTTQYF
NA TRBJ2-3 TRBD2 TRBV7-2 TGTGCCAGCAGCTTAGCGAGATCTAGCGGCCGCACAGATACGCAGTATTTT CASSLARSSGRTDTQYF
NA TRBJ1-1 TRBD1 TRBV18 TGTGCCAGCTCACCACAGGGGGCAAACACTGAAGCTTTCTTT CASSPQGANTEAFF
NA TRBJ2-1 NA TRBV4-2 TGTGCCAGCAGCCATATAGTCCTGGAGGACTTGGATGAGCAGTTCTTC CASSHIVLEDLDEQFF
NA TRBJ2-2 TRBD2 TRBV7-8 TGTGCCAGCAGTCCTACGCGGCGGGAGTTTAACACCGGGGAGCTGTTTTTT CASSPTRREFNTGELFF
NA TRBJ2-2 NA TRBV5-8 TGTGCCAGCAGCATCGACGGGGTGCGGCGCACCGGGGAGCTGTTTTTT CASSIDGVRRTGELFF
NA TRBJ1-1 TRBD1 TRBV2 TGTGCCAGCAGCCTGACAGGGGGGGGCTCGTGGACTGAAGCTTTCTTT CASSLTGGGSWTEAFF
NA TRBJ1-1 NA TRBV7-9 TGTGCCAGCAGCTTAACAGGGACTGAAGCTTTCTTT CASSLTGTEAFF
few TRBJ1-5 NA TRBV7-9 TGTGCCAGCAGCATTGCCGGAGAGGGTGGGGATCAGCCCCAGCATTTT CASSIAGEGGDQPQHF
NA TRBJ1-2 NA TRBV20-1 TGCAGTGCCGCAGGGAACTATGGCTACACCTTC CSAAGNYGYTF
NA TRBJ2-5 NA TRBV5-4 TGTGCCAGCAGCTTGGTTGATAGCCTAGAGACCCAGTACTTC CASSLVDSLETQYF
NA TRBJ2-1 NA TRBV27 TGTGCCAGCAGCTCCGTCAGACTATACTCCTACAATGAGCAGTTCTTC CASSSVRLYSYNEQFF
NA TRBJ1-2 NA TRBV5-1 TGCGCCAGCAGTTCCGTTAGGGGCTCTTCTAACTATGGCTACACCTTC CASSSVRGSSNYGYTF
NA TRBJ2-3 NA TRBV27 TGTGCCAGCAGGAGAACAGATACGCAGTATTTT CASRRTDTQYF
NA TRBJ2-7 TRBD2 TRBV6-1 TGTGCCAGCAGGTGGGCTAGCGGGACCGCCTACGAGCAGTACTTC CASRWASGTAYEQYF
NA TRBJ1-1 NA TRBV11-2 TGTGCCAGCAGCCAGGGAGGAAACACTGAAGCTTTCTTT CASSQGGNTEAFF
NA TRBJ2-5 NA TRBV6-5 TGTGCCAGCAGTTATGCGTACCAAGAGACCCAGTACTTC CASSYAYQETQYF
NA TRBJ2-1 NA TRBV9 TGTGCCAGCAGTCAGGGGCTCGCCTACAATGAGCAGTTCTTC CASSQGLAYNEQFF